This TCR beta chain came from a study of blood T cell repertoires in COVID-19. CDR1 is SGHRS, CDR2 YFSETQ, per germline. This CDR3 comprises 15 residues. V lost 4 bases and J lost 1, with 13 bases in between. Per the original data handling: Reference gene primer amplification gave nucleated cell count estimates. Using immunoSEQ multiplex PCR, the repertoire was profiled, and TCRdb retains in-frame clones only, with some absent. That table is the source of V, J and clone size, and D and trimming were worked out from the DNA. The table records roughly 250,000 clones, around nine tenths of them present only once.

Sample: peripheral blood. The V call is TRBV5-1, the J call TRBJ2-3; D is perhaps TRBD2 (6 bases). The sequence was obtained from a man in his forties or fifties who had recovered from COVID-19. CDR3 sequence (DNA): TGCGCCAGCAGCCCCGGGACTTATGGCACAGATACGCAGTATTTT. This translates into CASSPGTYGTDTQYF. The full variable domain, completed using reference TRBV5-1 and TRBJ2-3, is KAGVTQTPRYLIKTRGQQVTLSCSPISGHRSVSWYQQTPGQGLQFLFEYFSETQRNKGNFPGRFSGRQFSNSRSEMNVSTLELGDSALYLCASSPGTYGTDTQYFGPGTRLTVL.